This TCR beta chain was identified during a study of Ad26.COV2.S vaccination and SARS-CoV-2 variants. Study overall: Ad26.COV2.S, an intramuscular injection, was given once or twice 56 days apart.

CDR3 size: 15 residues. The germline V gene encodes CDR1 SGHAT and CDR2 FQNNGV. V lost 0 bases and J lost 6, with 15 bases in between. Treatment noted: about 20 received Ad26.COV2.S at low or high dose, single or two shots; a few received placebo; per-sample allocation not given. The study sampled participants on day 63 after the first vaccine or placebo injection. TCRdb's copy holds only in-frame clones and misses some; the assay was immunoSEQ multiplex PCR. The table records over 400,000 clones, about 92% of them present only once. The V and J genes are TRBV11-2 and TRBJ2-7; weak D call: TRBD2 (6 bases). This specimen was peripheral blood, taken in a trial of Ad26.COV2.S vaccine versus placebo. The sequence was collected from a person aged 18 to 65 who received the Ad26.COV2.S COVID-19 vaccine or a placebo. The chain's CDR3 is CASSLDGGGMGEQYF. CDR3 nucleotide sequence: TGTGCCAGCAGCTTAGATGGTGGAGGGATGGGCGAGCAGTACTTC.